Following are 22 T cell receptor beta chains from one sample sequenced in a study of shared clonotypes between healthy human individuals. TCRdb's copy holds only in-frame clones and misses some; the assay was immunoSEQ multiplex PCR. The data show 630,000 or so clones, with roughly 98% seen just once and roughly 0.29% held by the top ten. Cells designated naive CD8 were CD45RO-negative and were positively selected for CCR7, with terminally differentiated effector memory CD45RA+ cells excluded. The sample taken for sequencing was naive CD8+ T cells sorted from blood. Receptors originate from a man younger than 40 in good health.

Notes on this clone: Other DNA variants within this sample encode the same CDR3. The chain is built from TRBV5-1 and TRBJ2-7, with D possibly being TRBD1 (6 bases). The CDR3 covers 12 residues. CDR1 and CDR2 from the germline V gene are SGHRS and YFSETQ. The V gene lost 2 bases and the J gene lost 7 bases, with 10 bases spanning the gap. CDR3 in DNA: TGCGCCAGCAGCTTATCAGGGGATGAGCAGTACTTC. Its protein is CASSLSGDEQYF.

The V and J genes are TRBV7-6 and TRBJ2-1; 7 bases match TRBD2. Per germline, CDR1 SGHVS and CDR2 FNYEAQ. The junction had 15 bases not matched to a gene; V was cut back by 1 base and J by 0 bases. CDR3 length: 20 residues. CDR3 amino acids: CASSLGPRFGGEGSYNEQFF. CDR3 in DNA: TGTGCCAGCAGCTTAGGCCCCCGATTCGGCGGGGAGGGCTCCTACAATGAGCAGTTCTTC.

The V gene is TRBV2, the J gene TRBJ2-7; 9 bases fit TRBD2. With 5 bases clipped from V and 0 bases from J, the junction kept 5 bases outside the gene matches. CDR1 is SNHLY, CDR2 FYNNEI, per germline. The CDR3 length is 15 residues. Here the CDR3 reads CASSPGGRASYEQYF. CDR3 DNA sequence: TGTGCCAGCAGTCCGGGCGGGAGGGCCTCCTACGAGCAGTACTTC.

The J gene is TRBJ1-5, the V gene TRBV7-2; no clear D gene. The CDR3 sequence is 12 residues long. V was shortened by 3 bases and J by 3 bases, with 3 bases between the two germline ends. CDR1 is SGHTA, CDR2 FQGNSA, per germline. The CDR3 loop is CASSFINQPQHF. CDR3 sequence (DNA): TGTGCCAGCAGCTTTATCAATCAGCCCCAGCATTTT.

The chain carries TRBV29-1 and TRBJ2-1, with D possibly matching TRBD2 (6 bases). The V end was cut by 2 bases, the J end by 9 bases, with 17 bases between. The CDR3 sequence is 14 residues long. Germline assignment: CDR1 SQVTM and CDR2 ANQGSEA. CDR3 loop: CSVELGREHVEQFF. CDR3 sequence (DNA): TGCAGCGTTGAATTGGGGCGGGAACATGTTGAGCAGTTCTTC.

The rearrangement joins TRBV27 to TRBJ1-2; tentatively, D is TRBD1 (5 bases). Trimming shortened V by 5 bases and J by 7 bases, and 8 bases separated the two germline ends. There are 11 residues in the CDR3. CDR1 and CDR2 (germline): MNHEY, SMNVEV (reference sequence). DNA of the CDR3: TGTGCCAGCAGTGCAGGGTTTGGCTACACCTTC. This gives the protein CASSAGFGYTF.

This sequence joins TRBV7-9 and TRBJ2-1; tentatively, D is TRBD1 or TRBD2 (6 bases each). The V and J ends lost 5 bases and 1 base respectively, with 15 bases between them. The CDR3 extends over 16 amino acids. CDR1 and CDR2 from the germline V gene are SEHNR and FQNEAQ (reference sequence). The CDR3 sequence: CASSPTGARSYNEQFF. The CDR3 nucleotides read TGTGCCAGCAGCCCGACGGGGGCGAGGTCCTACAATGAGCAGTTCTTC.

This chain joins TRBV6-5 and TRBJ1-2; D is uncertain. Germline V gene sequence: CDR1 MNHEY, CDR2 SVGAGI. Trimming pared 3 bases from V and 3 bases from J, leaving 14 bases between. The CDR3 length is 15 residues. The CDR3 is CASSYDPTRDYGYTF. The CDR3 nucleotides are TGTGCCAGCAGTTATGACCCGACAAGGGACTATGGCTACACCTTC.

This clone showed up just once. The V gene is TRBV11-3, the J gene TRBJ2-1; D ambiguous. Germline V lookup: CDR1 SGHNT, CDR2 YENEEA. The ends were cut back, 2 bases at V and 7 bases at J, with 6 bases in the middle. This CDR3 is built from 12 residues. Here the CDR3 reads CASSLSGNEQFF. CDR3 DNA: TGTGCCAGCAGCTTATCCGGAAATGAGCAGTTCTTC. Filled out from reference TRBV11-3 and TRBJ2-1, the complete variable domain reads EAGVVQSPRYKIIEKKQPVAFWCNPISGHNTLYWYLQNLGQGPELLIRYENEEAVDDSQLPKDRFSAERLKGVDSTLKIQPAELGDSAVYLCASSLSGNEQFFGPGTRLTVL.

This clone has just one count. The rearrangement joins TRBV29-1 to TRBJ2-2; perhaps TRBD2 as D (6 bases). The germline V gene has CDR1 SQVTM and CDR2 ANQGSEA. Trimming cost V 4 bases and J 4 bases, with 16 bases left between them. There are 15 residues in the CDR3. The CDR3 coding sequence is TGCAGCGTTGCCGGGCTGGGACTTAGCACCGGGGAGCTGTTTTTT. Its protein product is CSVAGLGLSTGELFF.

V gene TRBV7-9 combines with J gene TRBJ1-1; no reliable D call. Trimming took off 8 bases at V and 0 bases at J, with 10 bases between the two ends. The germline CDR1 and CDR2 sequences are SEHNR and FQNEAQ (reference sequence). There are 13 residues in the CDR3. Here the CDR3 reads CASDGVLNTEAFF. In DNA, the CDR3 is TGTGCCAGCGATGGGGTTTTGAACACTGAAGCTTTCTTT. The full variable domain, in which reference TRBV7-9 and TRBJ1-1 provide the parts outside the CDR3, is DTGVSQNPRHKITKRGQNVTFRCDPISEHNRLYWYRQTLGQGPEFLTYFQNEAQLEKSRLLSDRFSAERPKGSFSTLEIQRTEQGDSAMYLCASDGVLNTEAFFGQGTRLTVV.

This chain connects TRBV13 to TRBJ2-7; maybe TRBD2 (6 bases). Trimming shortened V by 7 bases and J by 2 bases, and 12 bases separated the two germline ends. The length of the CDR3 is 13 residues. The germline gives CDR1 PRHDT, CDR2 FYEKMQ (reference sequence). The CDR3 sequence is CASTVSGAYEQYF. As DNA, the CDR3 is TGTGCCAGCACTGTTAGCGGCGCCTACGAGCAGTACTTC.

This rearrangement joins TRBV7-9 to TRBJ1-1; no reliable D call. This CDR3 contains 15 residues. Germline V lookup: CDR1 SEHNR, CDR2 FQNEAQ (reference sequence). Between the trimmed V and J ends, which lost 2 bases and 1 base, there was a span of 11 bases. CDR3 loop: CASSLFVGSNTEAFF. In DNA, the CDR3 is TGTGCCAGCAGCTTATTTGTGGGGTCGAACACTGAAGCTTTCTTT.

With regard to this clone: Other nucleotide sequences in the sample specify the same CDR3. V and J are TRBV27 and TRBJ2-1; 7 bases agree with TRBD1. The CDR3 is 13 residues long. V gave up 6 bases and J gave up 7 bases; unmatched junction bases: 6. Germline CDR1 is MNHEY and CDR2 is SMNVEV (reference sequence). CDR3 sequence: CASSLDRANEQFF. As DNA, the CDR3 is TGTGCCAGCAGCCTCGACAGGGCGAATGAGCAGTTCTTC.

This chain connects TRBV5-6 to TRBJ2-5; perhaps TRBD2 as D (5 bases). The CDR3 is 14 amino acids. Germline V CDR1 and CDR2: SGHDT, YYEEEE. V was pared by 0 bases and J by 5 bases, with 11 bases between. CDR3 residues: CASSLGVKRETQYF. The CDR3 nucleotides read TGTGCCAGCAGCTTGGGGGTCAAGCGGGAGACCCAGTACTTC.

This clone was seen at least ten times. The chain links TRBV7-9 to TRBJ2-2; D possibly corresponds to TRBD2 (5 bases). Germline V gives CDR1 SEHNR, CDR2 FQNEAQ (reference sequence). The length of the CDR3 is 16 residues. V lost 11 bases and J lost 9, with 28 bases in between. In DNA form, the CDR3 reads TGTGCCCGCGGAGCGGTGGAGAATACTAGACGGTGGGAGCTGTTTTTT. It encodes CARGAVENTRRWELFF.

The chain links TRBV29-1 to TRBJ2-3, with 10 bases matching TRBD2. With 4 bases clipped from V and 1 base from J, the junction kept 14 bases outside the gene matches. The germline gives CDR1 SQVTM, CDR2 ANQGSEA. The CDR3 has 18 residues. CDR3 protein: CSVVRASGRVEGTDTQYF. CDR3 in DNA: TGCAGCGTTGTTAGGGCCAGCGGGAGGGTGGAGGGCACAGATACGCAGTATTTT.

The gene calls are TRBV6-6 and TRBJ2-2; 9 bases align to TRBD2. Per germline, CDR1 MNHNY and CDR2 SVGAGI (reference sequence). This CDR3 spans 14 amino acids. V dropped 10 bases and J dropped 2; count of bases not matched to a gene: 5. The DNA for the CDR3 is TGTGCCATCGTAGCGGGAGCAAACACCGGGGAGCTGTTTTTT. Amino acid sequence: CAIVAGANTGELFF.

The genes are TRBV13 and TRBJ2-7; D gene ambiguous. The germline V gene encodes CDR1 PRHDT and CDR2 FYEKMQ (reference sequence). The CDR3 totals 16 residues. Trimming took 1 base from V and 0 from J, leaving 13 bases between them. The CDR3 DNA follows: TGTGCCAGCAGCTTAGTGGGTGCAAACTCCTCCTACGAGCAGTACTTC. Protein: CASSLVGANSSYEQYF.

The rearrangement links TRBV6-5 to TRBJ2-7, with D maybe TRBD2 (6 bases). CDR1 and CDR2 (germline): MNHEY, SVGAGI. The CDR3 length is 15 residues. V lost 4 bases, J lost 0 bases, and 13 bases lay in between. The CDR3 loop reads CASSLASVGSYEQYF. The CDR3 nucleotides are TGTGCCAGCAGTTTGGCTAGCGTTGGCTCCTACGAGCAGTACTTC.

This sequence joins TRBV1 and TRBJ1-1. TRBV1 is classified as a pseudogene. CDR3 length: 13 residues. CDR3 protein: CTSSQGRETEAFF. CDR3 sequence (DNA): TGCACCAGCAGCCAAGGAAGGGAGACTGAAGCTTTCTTT.

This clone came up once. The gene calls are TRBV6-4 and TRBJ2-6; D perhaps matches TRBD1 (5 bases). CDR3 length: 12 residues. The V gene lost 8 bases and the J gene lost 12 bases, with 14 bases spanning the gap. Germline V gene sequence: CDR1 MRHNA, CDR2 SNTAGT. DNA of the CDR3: TGTGCCAGCTCGACAGAGCCCTGCGTCCTGACTTTC. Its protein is CASSTEPCVLTF.